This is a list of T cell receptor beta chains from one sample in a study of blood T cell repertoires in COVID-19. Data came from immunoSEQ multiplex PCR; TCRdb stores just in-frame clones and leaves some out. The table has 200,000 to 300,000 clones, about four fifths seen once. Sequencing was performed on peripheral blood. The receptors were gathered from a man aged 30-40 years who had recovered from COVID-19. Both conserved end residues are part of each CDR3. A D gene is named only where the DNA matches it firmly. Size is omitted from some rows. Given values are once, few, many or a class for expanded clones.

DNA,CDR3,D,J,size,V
TGCGCCAGCAGTTTGGGGACAGTTAACTATGGCTACACCTTC,CASSLGTVNYGYTF,TRBD1,TRBJ1-2,NA,TRBV5-1
TGTGCCAGCAGCGTTGGGGGGACAGAGACCCAGTACTTC,CASSVGGTETQYF,NA,TRBJ2-5,NA,TRBV9
TGTGCCAGCAGCGTGGGGAGTACCTACGAGCAGTACTTC,CASSVGSTYEQYF,NA,TRBJ2-7,NA,TRBV7-8
TGTGCCAGCAGTGAGGACAGGGGCGTCGAGGCAGCTTTCTTT,CASSEDRGVEAAFF,TRBD1,TRBJ1-1,few,TRBV25-1
TGCGCCAGCATGGAGGGCTCGGAGGTTAACTATGGCTACACCTTC,CASMEGSEVNYGYTF,NA,TRBJ1-2,NA,TRBV5-1
TGTGCCAGCTCACCAAAAACAGGGTGGGCTGAAGCTTTCTTT,CASSPKTGWAEAFF,NA,TRBJ1-1,once,TRBV18
TGTGCCAGTAGTATATGGGGAGTGGAGGCTTTCTTT,CASSIWGVEAFF,NA,TRBJ1-1,NA,TRBV19
TGTGCCAGCAGCTTAGCTGCGCGCGGGGTAGTCGATGAGCAGTTCTTC,CASSLAARGVVDEQFF,NA,TRBJ2-1,NA,TRBV7-2
TGTGCCAGCAGCTCGCAGGGAAGCACAGATACGCAGTATTTT,CASSSQGSTDTQYF,NA,TRBJ2-3,NA,TRBV11-3
TGTGCCAGCAGCCCGGGGGACAGGATGACCCTCAATCTAGCCAAAAACATTCAGTACTTC,CASSPGDRMTLNLAKNIQYF,TRBD1,TRBJ2-4,NA,TRBV9
TGTGCCTCCAGACAGGGCTGGACTGAAGCTTTCTTT,CASRQGWTEAFF,TRBD1,TRBJ1-1,NA,TRBV2
TGTGCCAGCAGGCGTGCGGGGGGGCGAGTAGGGGATACGCAGTATTTT,CASRRAGGRVGDTQYF,TRBD2,TRBJ2-3,NA,TRBV5-4
TGTGCCACCAGCAGCTACAGGGGTGTAGGCCCTTGGGGCTACACCTTC,CATSSYRGVGPWGYTF,TRBD1,TRBJ1-2,NA,TRBV15
TGTGCCAGCAGCCCGACTCCCGGACAGAGGCCCCCTGAAGCTTTCTTT,CASSPTPGQRPPEAFF,NA,TRBJ1-1,NA,TRBV5-4
TGTGCCAGCAGCTTAGATGGCAGGGGCTATGGCTACACCTTC,CASSLDGRGYGYTF,NA,TRBJ1-2,NA,TRBV7-2
TGTGCCAGCAGCTTCGATCAGGGGGTAATCAATTCACCCCTCCACTTT,CASSFDQGVINSPLHF,TRBD1,TRBJ1-6,once,TRBV5-4
TGTGCCACCAGTGATTTGTCTAGCGGGGGTCCCGGGGAGCTGTTTTTT,CATSDLSSGGPGELFF,TRBD2,TRBJ2-2,many,TRBV24-1
TGTGCCAGCAGTGAAGCGCCCAACAGGGGCCCCGGGGGTGGCTACACCTTC,CASSEAPNRGPGGGYTF,TRBD1,TRBJ1-2,NA,TRBV6-1
TGTGCCAGCAGCCCACCAGGGACTAGCGGGGGGTCAGATACGCAGTATTTT,CASSPPGTSGGSDTQYF,TRBD2,TRBJ2-3,NA,TRBV7-3
TGTGCCAGCAGCTCCCGGACAGAGGGGCGGGACTATGGCTACACCTTC,CASSSRTEGRDYGYTF,NA,TRBJ1-2,NA,TRBV7-9
TGTGCCAGCAGCCAAATCGACAGGACCTACGAGCAGTACTTC,CASSQIDRTYEQYF,NA,TRBJ2-7,once,TRBV3-1/TRBV3-2
TGTGCCAGCAGCTTGGCAGTAGCGGGGAACACCGGGGAGCTGTTTTTT,CASSLAVAGNTGELFF,TRBD2,TRBJ2-2,NA,TRBV5-6